This TCR beta chain emerged from a study of naive and memory T cell subsets. The beta constant-region primer was an equimolar mix of two oligonucleotides covering TRBC1 and TRBC2. TCRdb passed the UMI-ligation and nested PCR reads through MiXCR, listing each CDR3 protein once. Of under 150,000 distinct CDR3 sequences in the sample, about a sixth were seen once. Looked up from germline, CDR1 is DFQATT and CDR2 is SNEGSKA (reference sequence). V lost 1 base and J lost 3, with 10 bases in between. The CDR3 sequence is 14 residues long. This clonotype has only a few counts. J is TRBJ2-1 and V is TRBV20-1; D is ambiguous. Sequenced material: naive CD4+ T cells from blood. The TCR sequence derives from a human donor in good health. CDR3 nucleotide sequence: TGCAGTGCTAGAGTCTTTGTCGGCTACAATGAGCAGTTCTTC. This codes for CSARVFVGYNEQFF.